This T cell receptor (beta chain) was documented in a study of cytomegalovirus exposure and HLA in healthy donors. For the study at large: Early on, a data release was issued that held 80 million to 90 million unique TCRs from HLA-typed donors. Study findings and constraints: Later analysis identified around 15,000 TCR beta sequences associated with HLA alleles, using a false discovery rate threshold of 0.05. Most TCR beta V segments were productive about 90% or about 30% of the time in an earlier analysis.

Though probably carrying unrecorded immune exposures, donors were nominally healthy at sampling. Trimming removed 4 bases at V and 6 bases at J, with 13 bases between. This CDR3 region has 13 residues. Per the germline V gene, CDR1 is LNHDA and CDR2 is SQIVND (reference sequence). In the case of this clone: The antigen is unknown.

A multiplex PCR was run with 60 Vbeta primers and 13 Jbeta primers. TCRdb's table, derived via immunoSEQ multiplex PCR, lists solely in-frame clones and lacks some. The table has under 150,000 clones, about 80% seen once. The TCR originated in a human donor in good health. Material for sequencing was PBMCs. The chain couples TRBV19 to TRBJ2-7; perhaps TRBD1 as D (6 bases). CDR3 sequence reads: CASSTGRGVEQYF. The CDR3, as DNA: TGTGCCAGTAGTACTGGCAGGGGCGTCGAGCAGTACTTC.